This T cell receptor (beta chain) was obtained from a study of shared clonotypes between healthy human individuals. Study summary: Plates per donor: three CD4 naive, three CD4 memory, two CD8 naive, one CD8 memory. Study conclusions and caveats: Though the depth was large, rarefaction showed that sorted-subset sequencing was incomplete.

Both subsets, CD45RA+ naive and CD45RA-negative memory, were split from the CD4+ cells. The CDR3 has 13 residues. Germline CDR1 reads KGHSH; CDR2 reads LQKENI. V shed 3 bases and J shed 2 bases, with 8 bases lying between them. As regards this clone: What it binds is not known. This CDR3 is also generated by other DNA sequences in the sample.

Sequencing used immunoSEQ multiplex PCR; TCRdb keeps in-frame clones, though not all of them. This table has 2,500,000 or so clones, 85% to 95% appearing once. The receptor was derived from a man between 18 and 29 years old in good health. The genes are TRBV18 and TRBJ2-7; D may be TRBD1 (5 bases). Material: naive CD4+ T cells sorted from blood. Regarding subset: CD45RA+ positively selected. CDR3 loop: CASSPRQTYEQYF. DNA of the CDR3: TGTGCCAGCTCACCCCGACAGACCTACGAGCAGTACTTC.